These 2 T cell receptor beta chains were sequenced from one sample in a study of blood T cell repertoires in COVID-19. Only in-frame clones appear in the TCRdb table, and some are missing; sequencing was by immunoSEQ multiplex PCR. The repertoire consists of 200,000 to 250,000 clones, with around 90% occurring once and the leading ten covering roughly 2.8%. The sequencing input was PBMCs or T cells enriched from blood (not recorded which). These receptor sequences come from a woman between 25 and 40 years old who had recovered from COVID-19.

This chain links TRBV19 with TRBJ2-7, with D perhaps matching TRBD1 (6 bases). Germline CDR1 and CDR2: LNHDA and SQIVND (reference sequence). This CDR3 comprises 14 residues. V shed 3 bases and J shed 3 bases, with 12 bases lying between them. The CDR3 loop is CASSIQDRYYEQYF. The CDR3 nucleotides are TGTGCCAGTAGTATCCAGGACAGATACTACGAGCAGTACTTC.

The DNA of the CDR3 is TGTGCCAGCAGCGGGAGCGGGGGGCAGACTTCGACCCAGTACTTC. This codes for CASSGSGGQTSTQYF. The chain is built from TRBV9 and TRBJ2-5, with 9 nucleotides matching TRBD2. This CDR3 spans 15 amino acids. V was clipped by 3 bases and J by 7 bases; unmatched bases: 10. Germline V lookup: CDR1 SGDLS, CDR2 YYNGEE.